Listed below are T cell receptor beta chains from one sample, sequenced in a study of beta chain features in type 1 diabetes. The table came from immunoSEQ multiplex PCR; TCRdb's copy has only in-frame clones and leaves some out. This sample has under 150,000 clones, with roughly 50% found just once. The source material was Tregs from blood. The source is a man aged 18-30 years in good health. Each CDR3 is given with its conserved first and last residue. A D gene is named only where the DNA matches it firmly. Not all rows give a size; the values are once, few, many and, for expanded clones, a class.

v_gene	j_gene	abundance	d_gene	CDR3aa	CDR3nt
TRBV9	TRBJ2-5	.	TRBD2	CASSVGSSGIRQETQYF	TGTGCCAGCAGCGTAGGTTCTAGCGGGATCCGCCAAGAGACCCAGTACTTC
TRBV7-2	TRBJ1-6	few	.	CASSLRPNRAYNSPLHF	TGTGCCAGCAGCTTAAGACCCAACAGGGCCTATAATTCACCCCTCCACTTT
TRBV5-4	TRBJ2-7	.	.	CASSTRQNYEQYF	TGTGCCAGCAGTACGCGACAGAACTACGAGCAGTACTTC
TRBV6-6	TRBJ1-1	.	TRBD1	CASSYVTGVLNTEAFF	TGTGCCAGCAGTTATGTGACAGGGGTGTTGAACACTGAAGCTTTCTTT
TRBV7-9	TRBJ1-2	once	TRBD1	CASSLVFRGGDRVAYGYTF	TGTGCCAGCAGCTTAGTCTTTCGGGGTGGCGACAGGGTGGCCTATGGCTACACCTTC
TRBV19	TRBJ1-5	once	TRBD1	CASKWKGQFFSNQPQHF	TGTGCCAGTAAGTGGAAGGGACAGTTCTTTAGCAATCAGCCCCAGCATTTT
TRBV7-9	TRBJ2-1	.	TRBD2	CASSPPTSGSDEQFF	TGTGCCAGCAGCCCCCCCACTAGCGGGAGTGATGAGCAGTTCTTC
TRBV30	TRBJ2-3	.	TRBD2	CAWSKGLAGGDTQYF	TGTGCCTGGAGTAAGGGACTAGCGGGGGGAGATACGCAGTATTTT
TRBV2	TRBJ1-2	.	TRBD1	CASSPWTGDYGYTF	TGTGCCAGCAGCCCATGGACAGGTGACTATGGCTACACCTTC
TRBV19	TRBJ2-2	few	TRBD2	CASSLRTRVADTGELFF	TGTGCCAGTAGTCTTCGGACTAGAGTGGCGGACACCGGGGAGCTGTTTTTT
TRBV5-1	TRBJ1-1	few	TRBD1	CASSLTGTGGTEAFF	TGCGCCAGCAGCTTGACCGGGACAGGGGGCACTGAAGCTTTCTTT
TRBV11-2	TRBJ2-3	.	TRBD1	CASSLSYTGGRTDTQYF	TGTGCCAGCAGCTTATCCTACACAGGGGGCCGCACAGATACGCAGTATTTT
TRBV7-2	TRBJ2-7	.	TRBD1	CASSLITGGLGEQYF	TGTGCCAGCAGCTTAATTACAGGGGGGCTTGGCGAGCAGTACTTC
TRBV7-2	TRBJ2-1	.	TRBD1	CASSYRDRVQGQFF	TGTGCCAGCAGCTACCGGGACAGGGTACAAGGGCAGTTCTTC
TRBV5-1	TRBJ2-1	few	TRBD2	CASGSGLAGYNEQFF	TGCGCCAGCGGATCAGGACTAGCGGGGTACAATGAGCAGTTCTTC
TRBV6-5	TRBJ1-6	few	.	CASRRSGVDSPLHF	TGTGCCAGCAGGAGATCAGGGGTTGACTCACCCCTCCACTTT
TRBV30	TRBJ2-6	.	.	CALGSSGANVLTF	TGTGCCCTGGGGAGCTCTGGGGCCAACGTCCTGACTTTC
TRBV7-2	TRBJ1-3	few	.	CASSLADRLSGNTIYF	TGTGCCAGCAGCTTAGCCGACAGGCTCTCTGGAAACACCATATATTTT
TRBV9	TRBJ2-7	few	.	CASSVAGNYEQYF	TGTGCCAGCAGCGTAGCCGGGAACTACGAGCAGTACTTC
TRBV4-2	TRBJ2-2	few	TRBD1	CASSPNTPGQGNTGELFF	TGTGCCAGCAGCCCGAATACCCCCGGACAGGGGAACACCGGGGAGCTGTTTTTT
TRBV4-2	TRBJ2-7	.	.	CASSPAPGQNYEQYF	TGTGCCAGCAGCCCGGCGCCCGGACAGAACTACGAGCAGTACTTC
TRBV5-1	TRBJ2-5	few	.	CASSLGGGARGETQYF	TGCGCCAGCAGCTTGGGCGGAGGGGCTCGCGGAGAGACCCAGTACTTC
TRBV28	TRBJ2-1	.	TRBD1	CASSSIRQGVCNEQFF	TGTGCCAGCAGTTCAATACGACAGGGGGTTTGCAATGAGCAGTTCTTC
TRBV7-9	TRBJ2-3	few	.	CASSLTGTRLGDTQYF	TGTGCCAGCAGTTTAACCGGGACTCGGCTTGGAGATACGCAGTATTTT
TRBV5-4	TRBJ2-1	few	TRBD1	CASSLGTGAYNEQFF	TGTGCCAGCAGCCTCGGGACAGGGGCGTACAATGAGCAGTTCTTC
TRBV19	TRBJ2-1	.	.	CASSRGLGNEQFF	TGTGCCAGTAGTAGAGGGCTGGGGAATGAGCAGTTCTTC
TRBV2	TRBJ2-7	.	TRBD1	CASSLTGGQITYEQYF	TGTGCCAGCAGCCTAACAGGGGGGCAAATAACCTACGAGCAGTACTTC
TRBV27	TRBJ2-7	few	.	CASRKDRTSLSYEQYF	TGTGCCAGCCGAAAAGACAGGACTAGTTTATCCTACGAGCAGTACTTC
TRBV6-5	TRBJ1-1	.	.	CASRPLGRATEAFF	TGTGCCAGCAGACCCCTCGGGAGAGCCACTGAAGCTTTCTTT
TRBV9	TRBJ2-3	.	TRBD2	CASSPHTGTSGGVGTQYF	TGTGCCAGCAGCCCGCATACCGGGACTAGCGGGGGAGTGGGTACGCAGTATTTT
TRBV18	TRBJ2-1	.	.	CASSPTLVYNEQFF	TGTGCCAGCTCACCCACTTTAGTCTACAATGAGCAGTTCTTC
TRBV10-3	TRBJ2-1	few	TRBD2	CAISGLAQPEQFF	TGTGCCATCAGTGGACTAGCGCAGCCTGAGCAGTTCTTC
TRBV7-3	TRBJ2-2	few	TRBD1	CASSYGTATGELFF	TGTGCCAGCAGCTACGGGACAGCCACCGGGGAGCTGTTTTTT
TRBV4-2	TRBJ2-3	.	TRBD2	CASSQTSGPADTQYF	TGTGCCAGCAGCCAGACTAGCGGCCCTGCAGATACGCAGTATTTT
TRBV4-1	TRBJ1-5	.	TRBD1	CASSPRDRALEPQHF	TGCGCCAGCAGCCCCCGGGACAGGGCTTTGGAGCCCCAGCATTTT
TRBV10-3	TRBJ2-7	.	.	CAISDGSAYEQYF	TGTGCCATCAGTGATGGCAGTGCCTACGAGCAGTACTTC
TRBV5-1	TRBJ2-5	.	.	CASSSDWETQYF	TGCGCCAGCAGTAGTGACTGGGAGACCCAGTACTTC
TRBV28	TRBJ2-7	few	.	CASSLAGAEAYEQYF	TGTGCCAGCAGTCTAGCAGGGGCAGAGGCCTACGAGCAGTACTTC
TRBV5-1	TRBJ2-2	.	TRBD1	CASSLYRGTYTGELFF	TGCGCCAGCAGCTTGTACAGGGGCACCTACACCGGGGAGCTGTTTTTT
TRBV7-2	TRBJ1-1	few	TRBD1	CASSLRQGYEAFF	TGTGCCAGCAGCTTGAGACAGGGCTATGAAGCTTTCTTT
TRBV18	TRBJ1-3	.	.	CASARTQGDRNTIYF	TGTGCCAGCGCTAGAACACAGGGAGACCGGAACACCATATATTTT
TRBV2	TRBJ2-5	.	TRBD1	CASRRQGGETQYF	TGTGCCAGCAGACGACAGGGCGGAGAGACCCAGTACTTC
TRBV18	TRBJ1-5	.	.	CASSQGYSNQPQHF	TGTGCCAGCTCACAGGGGTATAGCAATCAGCCCCAGCATTTT
TRBV29-1	TRBJ1-2	few	.	CSVDYVTANYGYTF	TGCAGCGTTGACTATGTTACTGCTAACTATGGCTACACCTTC
TRBV13	TRBJ2-7	few	TRBD1	CASSLGQYSYEQYF	TGTGCCAGCAGCTTGGGACAGTACTCCTACGAGCAGTACTTC
TRBV6-1	TRBJ2-7	few	TRBD2	CASSERSGGPYEQYF	TGTGCCAGCAGTGAACGGTCGGGAGGCCCCTACGAGCAGTACTTC
TRBV7-9	TRBJ2-5	.	TRBD2	CASSSGTSGLLETQYF	TGTGCCAGCAGCTCCGGGACTAGCGGGTTGTTAGAGACCCAGTACTTC
TRBV4-1	TRBJ1-1	.	.	CASSHLDRNTEAFF	TGCGCCAGCAGCCACCTGGACAGGAACACTGAAGCTTTCTTT
TRBV15	TRBJ2-2	.	TRBD1	CATSRVYRGVTGELFF	TGTGCCACCAGCAGAGTATACAGGGGGGTCACCGGGGAGCTGTTTTTT